The 5 T cell receptor beta chains given below trace back to one sample, sequenced in a study of vaccination and CD4 T cells after COVID-19. Treatment described: roughly 10-day PBMC culture with coronavirus spike peptide pools or control peptides (ViraFEST assay). These receptors' antigens are unknown. An Oncomine TCR Beta short-read assay was used to sequence the DNA from cultured CD4+ T cells. TCRdb re-called the PCR reads through MiXCR, storing one row per CDR3 protein. The data hold several thousand distinct CDR3 sequences, with around 70% observed a single time. The sequenced sample consisted of CD4+ T cells from blood, cultured in vitro. These receptors were collected from a human donor who had recovered from COVID-19.

The chain is built from TRBV28 and TRBJ2-7; D is perhaps TRBD1 or TRBD2 (7 bases each). The germline V gene encodes CDR1 MDHEN and CDR2 SYDVKM. The CDR3 runs 17 residues. With 2 bases removed from V and 4 bases from J, the gap between germline ends came to 21 bases. DNA of the CDR3: TGTGCCAGCAGTTTAACCCCGTGGGAGGGGGCGCATTACGAGCAGTACTTC. It encodes CASSLTPWEGAHYEQYF.

Only a few counts were recorded for this clonotype. The gene calls are TRBV7-3 and TRBJ1-2, with TRBD1 as a possible D gene (5 bases). Trimming took 5 bases from V and 10 from J, leaving 17 bases between them. This CDR3 spans 13 amino acids. The germline CDR1 and CDR2 sequences are SGHTA and FQGTGA. DNA of the CDR3: TGTGCCAGCAGCGACGGGGTTCGACAGCCCTACACCTTC. It translates to CASSDGVRQPYTF.

The chain links TRBV2 to TRBJ1-2; D is ambiguous. This CDR3 has 13 amino acids. V lost 0 bases to trimming and J lost 8 bases, with 10 bases between them. CDR1 is SNHLY, CDR2 FYNNEI, per germline. CDR3 residues: CASSEANFSGYTF. Written as DNA, the CDR3 is TGTGCCAGCAGTGAAGCGAATTTTAGCGGCTACACCTTC.

This sequence joins TRBV20-1 and TRBJ2-3; 14 bases agree with TRBD2. V lost 5 bases to trimming and J lost 6 bases; unmatched junction nucleotides: 10. Germline values: CDR1 DFQATT, CDR2 SNEGSKA (reference sequence). This CDR3 has 16 amino acids. CDR3 in amino acids: CSAEPRLAGGPDTQYF. Here the CDR3 DNA reads TGCAGTGCTGAACCTAGACTAGCGGGGGGGCCGGATACGCAGTATTTT.

About this clonotype itself: The germline gene is not matched at one end of the junction; a read error may be the cause. The gene calls are TRBV29-1 and TRBJ1-5; D is unclear. The CDR3 loop spans 13 amino acids. Germline V gene lookup returns CDR1 SQVTM and CDR2 ANQGSEA. CDR3 region: CSVAAQLNQPQLF. The CDR3, as DNA: TGCAGCGTTGCCGCACAGCTCAATCAGCCCCAGCTTTTT.